What follows is one T cell receptor (beta chain) and its context. The antigen is undetermined. Amplification used 60 Vbeta primers and 13 Jbeta primers. The assay was immunoSEQ multiplex PCR, and TCRdb's table has in-frame clones only and misses some. Here the sample spans approximately 120,000 clones, less than 80% being singletons. This record belongs to a study of cytomegalovirus exposure and HLA in healthy donors. Study-wide points: Researchers reported from a later analysis that most CMV-associated TCR beta chains appeared HLA-restricted. In a later analysis, HLA-associated TCR beta chains were more clonally expanded than equally common others.

Sample: PBMCs. The sequence was collected from a woman between 45 and 60 years old in good health and CMV-seropositive.

In nucleotides, the CDR3 is TGTGCCAGCAGGGGACAGCCCCAAGAGACCCAGTACTTC. Translating gives CASRGQPQETQYF. The chain couples TRBV11-2 to TRBJ2-5; 7 bases align to TRBD1. J lost 1 base, V lost 6 bases, and 2 bases had no gene match. Per the germline V gene, CDR1 is SGHAT and CDR2 is FQNNGV. This CDR3 has 13 amino acids.